These 16 T cell receptor beta chains share one sample of origin, sequenced in a study of regulatory T cells in long-lasting Graves disease. With iRepertoire HTBI primers and Arm-PCR of CDR3 regions, TCR beta libraries were built. TCRdb re-analysed the multiplex PCR reads in MiXCR, keeping a single row per CDR3 protein. The sample has 350,000 to 500,000 distinct CDR3 sequences, roughly 23% seen once. Regarding time point: persistent/refractory GD, antithyroid drugs over 5 years with positive TRAb. PBMC RNA served as the TCR library source. Sample: peripheral blood mononuclear cells (PBMCs), taken when the disease was refractory, from a patient treated with antithyroid drugs. The receptors here all came from a female donor with Graves disease.

This clonotype was detected ten times or more. The chain uses TRBV20-1 and TRBJ1-5; D unclear. Trimming pared 7 bases from V and 0 bases from J, leaving 13 bases between. CDR3 length: 14 amino acids. The germline V gene has CDR1 DFQATT and CDR2 SNEGSKA (reference sequence). CDR3: CSVPQRYSNQPQHF. The CDR3 bases are TGCAGTGTCCCTCAGCGTTATAGCAATCAGCCCCAGCATTTT.

CDR3 sequence (DNA): TGTGCCATCAGTGAGTCCCAGAGCTCCTACAATGAGCAGTTCTTC. This encodes CAISESQSSYNEQFF. This chain links TRBV10-3 with TRBJ2-1; the D is unclear. The CDR3 is 15 residues long. CDR1 is ENHRY, CDR2 SYGVKD, per germline. Trimming took 0 bases from V and 0 from J, leaving 6 bases between them.

The gene calls are TRBV15 and TRBJ1-5; D is unresolved. V was pared by 6 bases and J by 3 bases, with 9 bases between. This CDR3 is built from 13 residues. From germline, CDR1 is LNHNV and CDR2 YYDKDF (reference sequence). The CDR3 region is CATSFMLNQPQHF. The CDR3 DNA is TGTGCCACCAGTTTCATGCTCAATCAGCCCCAGCATTTT. The variable domain in full, completed from reference TRBV15 and TRBJ1-5, reads DAMVIQNPRYQVTQFGKPVTLSCSQTLNHNVMYWYQQKSSQAPKLLFHYYDKDFNNEADTPDNFQSRRPNTSFCFLDIRSPGLGDTAMYLCATSFMLNQPQHFGDGTRLSIL.

The rearrangement joins TRBV15 to TRBJ2-7, with 8 bases identical to TRBD1. The CDR3 length is 14 residues. The germline V gene has CDR1 LNHNV and CDR2 YYDKDF (reference sequence). The V gene end was trimmed by 6 bases and the J gene end by 2 bases; junction bases not matched to a gene: 6. The chain's CDR3 is CATSWDRPTYEQYF. The DNA of the CDR3 is TGTGCCACCAGTTGGGACAGGCCCACCTACGAGCAGTACTTC.

The chain links TRBV6-1 to TRBJ1-5; D not resolved. Trimming took 6 bases from V and 6 from J, leaving 12 bases between them. The germline V gene has CDR1 MNHNS and CDR2 SASEGT. This CDR3 contains 13 residues. CDR3 loop: CASSSSYGQPQHF. The CDR3 bases are TGTGCCAGCAGCAGCTCATATGGTCAGCCCCAGCATTTT.

The sample holds a few counts of this clonotype. The chain uses TRBV20-1 and TRBJ1-1; TRBD1 is a possible D gene (5 bases). Germline-derived CDR1 and CDR2 are DFQATT and SNEGSKA (reference sequence). V lost 1 base and J 3 bases, leaving 9 bases between the germline ends. The length of the CDR3 is 13 residues. For the CDR3, the DNA is TGCAGTGCTAGAGGACAGACCCACACTGAAGCTTTCTTT. Protein product: CSARGQTHTEAFF.

This clonotype was observed at least ten times. The genes are TRBV28 and TRBJ1-6; a weak D match, TRBD1 (6 bases). Germline V gene data show CDR1 as MDHEN and CDR2 as SYDVKM. Trimming took off 5 bases at V and 9 bases at J, with 17 bases between the two ends. This CDR3 region has 15 residues. This CDR3 is CASSAGGTRVSPLHF. The CDR3 DNA follows: TGTGCCAGCAGTGCCGGGGGGACACGGGTTTCACCCCTCCACTTT.

At least ten counts were recorded for this clonotype. The V call is TRBV5-6, the J call TRBJ2-5; D ambiguous. V lost 5 bases and J 0 bases, leaving 14 bases between the germline ends. CDR1 is SGHDT and CDR2 is YYEEEE in the germline V gene. This CDR3 is 15 amino acids long. The CDR3 reads CASRRSHPNQETQYF. The CDR3 DNA sequence: TGTGCCAGCAGGCGTTCGCACCCCAACCAAGAGACCCAGTACTTC.

This clonotype was observed at least ten times. The chain has TRBV20-1 and TRBJ2-5; a possible D gene is TRBD2 (6 bases). The V end was cut by 6 bases, the J end by 9 bases, with 20 bases between. From germline, CDR1 is DFQATT and CDR2 SNEGSKA (reference sequence). This CDR3 is built from 13 residues. In nucleotides, the CDR3 is TGCAGTGCCGCTACCAGACTAGTTGGTCCCCAGTACTTC. The encoded protein is CSAATRLVGPQYF.

This clonotype was counted a few times. The V and J genes are TRBV24-1 and TRBJ2-7; no clear D gene. The CDR3 consists of 15 residues. The germline gives CDR1 KGHDR, CDR2 SFDVKD. V gave up 4 bases and J gave up 3 bases, with 15 bases separating them. The CDR3 region is CATSDPGSGSYEQYF. The CDR3 region has the DNA TGTGCCACCAGTGACCCCGGGTCAGGTAGCTACGAGCAGTACTTC.

The chain recombines TRBV25-1 with TRBJ1-6; D gene ambiguous. TRBJ1-1 explains the end of the DNA better; the J call may be wrong. The CDR3 runs 12 residues. CDR1 and CDR2 from the germline V gene are MGHDK and SYGVNS. CDR3 protein: CASSAANRRAFF. Here the CDR3 DNA reads TGTGCCAGCAGTGCAGCCAACCGGCGGGCTTTCTTT.

This sequence joins TRBV7-8 and TRBJ1-1; D is unclear. Trimming removed 0 bases at V and 1 base at J, with 6 bases between. Per the germline V gene, CDR1 is SGHVS and CDR2 is FQNEAQ. This CDR3 comprises 14 residues. The CDR3 spells CASSLAEQNTEAFF. DNA for the CDR3: TGTGCCAGCAGCTTAGCGGAGCAGAACACTGAAGCTTTCTTT. The whole variable domain, filled in from reference TRBV7-8 and TRBJ1-1, reads GAGVSQSPRYKVAKRGQDVALRCDPISGHVSLFWYQQALGQGPEFLTYFQNEAQLDKSGLPSDRFFAERPEGSVSTLKIQRTQQEDSAVYLCASSLAEQNTEAFFGQGTRLTVV.

Here the CDR3 reads CASSIGENYGYTF. The CDR3 coding sequence is TGTGCCAGTAGTATAGGAGAAAACTATGGCTACACCTTC. This chain connects TRBV19 to TRBJ1-2, with D unresolved. V was pared by 1 base and J by 2 bases, with 5 bases between. The CDR3 has 13 amino acids. Per germline, CDR1 LNHDA and CDR2 SQIVND (reference sequence).

This clonotype appeared a few times. The J gene is TRBJ2-1, the V gene TRBV19, with D hard to call. The CDR3 covers 12 residues. V was cut by 5 bases and J by 3 bases, with 5 bases left in between. Germline-derived CDR1 and CDR2 are LNHDA and SQIVND (reference sequence). Here the CDR3 reads CASSSFYNEQFF. The CDR3 DNA reads as TGTGCCAGTAGTTCCTTCTACAATGAGCAGTTCTTC.

This clonotype was found many times. This chain uses TRBV2 with TRBJ1-2, with no clear D. CDR1 is SNHLY, CDR2 FYNNEI, per germline. The CDR3 runs to 13 residues. V lost 5 bases to trimming and J lost 7 bases, with 14 bases between them. CDR3 sequence: CASSRIMIGGYTF. For the CDR3, the DNA is TGTGCCAGCAGTCGAATTATGATAGGTGGCTACACCTTC.

The V call is TRBV4-2, the J call TRBJ2-2; 11 nucleotides align to TRBD1. CDR1 is LGHNA, CDR2 YNFKEQ, per germline. V shed 5 bases and J 6 bases; nucleotides not matched to a gene: 14. The CDR3 is 18 amino acids. The CDR3 region is CASSLTGTGGIRAGELFF. The CDR3 DNA sequence: TGTGCCAGCAGCTTGACCGGGACAGGGGGTATTAGAGCCGGGGAGCTGTTTTTT.